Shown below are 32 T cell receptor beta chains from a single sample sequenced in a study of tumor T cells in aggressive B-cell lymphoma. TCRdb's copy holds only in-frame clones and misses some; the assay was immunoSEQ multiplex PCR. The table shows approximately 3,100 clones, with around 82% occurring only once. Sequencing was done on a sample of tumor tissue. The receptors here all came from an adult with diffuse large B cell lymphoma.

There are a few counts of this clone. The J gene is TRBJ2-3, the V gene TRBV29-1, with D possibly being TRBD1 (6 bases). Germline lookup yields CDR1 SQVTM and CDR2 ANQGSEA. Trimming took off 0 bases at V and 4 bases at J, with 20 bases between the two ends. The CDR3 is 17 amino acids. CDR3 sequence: CSVEEGAGGVSPDTQYF. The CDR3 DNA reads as TGCAGCGTTGAAGAGGGGGCAGGCGGAGTATCTCCAGATACGCAGTATTTT.

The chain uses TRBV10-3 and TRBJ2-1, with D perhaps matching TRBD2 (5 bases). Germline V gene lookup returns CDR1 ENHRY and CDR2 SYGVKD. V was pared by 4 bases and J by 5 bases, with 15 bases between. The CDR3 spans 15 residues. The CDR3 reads CAISAAGTSNNEQFF. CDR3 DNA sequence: TGTGCCATCAGTGCTGCGGGTACATCCAACAATGAGCAGTTCTTC.

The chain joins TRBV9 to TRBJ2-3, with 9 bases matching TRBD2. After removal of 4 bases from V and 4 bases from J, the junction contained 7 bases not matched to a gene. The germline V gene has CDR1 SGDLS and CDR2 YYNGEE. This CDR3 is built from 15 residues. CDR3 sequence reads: CASSSRLADSDTQYF. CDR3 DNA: TGTGCCAGCAGCTCCCGACTAGCGGATTCAGATACGCAGTATTTT.

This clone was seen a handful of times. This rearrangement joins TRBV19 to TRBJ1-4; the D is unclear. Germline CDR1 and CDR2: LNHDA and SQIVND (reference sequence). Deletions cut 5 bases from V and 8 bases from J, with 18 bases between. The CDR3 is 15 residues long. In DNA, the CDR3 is TGTGCCAGTAGTCCGCGAGGGATGTCTTACGAAAAACTGTTTTTT. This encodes CASSPRGMSYEKLFF.

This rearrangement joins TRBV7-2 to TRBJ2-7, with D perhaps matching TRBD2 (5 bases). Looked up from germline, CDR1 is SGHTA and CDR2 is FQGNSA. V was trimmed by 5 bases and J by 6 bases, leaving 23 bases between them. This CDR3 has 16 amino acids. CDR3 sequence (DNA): TGTGCCAGCAGCCCACAAGACCTCACTTTACGGGGCGAGCAGTACTTC. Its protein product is CASSPQDLTLRGEQYF.

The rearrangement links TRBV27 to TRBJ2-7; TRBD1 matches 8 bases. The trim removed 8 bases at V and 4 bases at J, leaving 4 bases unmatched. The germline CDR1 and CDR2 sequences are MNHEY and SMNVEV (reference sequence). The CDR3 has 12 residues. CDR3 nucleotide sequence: TGTGCCAGCGGCACAGGGGGATACGAGCAGTACTTC. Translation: CASGTGGYEQYF.

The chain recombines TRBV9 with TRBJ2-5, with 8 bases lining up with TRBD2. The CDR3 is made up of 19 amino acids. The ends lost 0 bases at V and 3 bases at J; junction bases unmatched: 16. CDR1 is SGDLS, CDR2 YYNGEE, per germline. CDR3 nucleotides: TGTGCCAGCAGCGTAGAGGGGCCCGGGATAGCGGGGCACGAAGAGACCCAGTACTTC. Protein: CASSVEGPGIAGHEETQYF.

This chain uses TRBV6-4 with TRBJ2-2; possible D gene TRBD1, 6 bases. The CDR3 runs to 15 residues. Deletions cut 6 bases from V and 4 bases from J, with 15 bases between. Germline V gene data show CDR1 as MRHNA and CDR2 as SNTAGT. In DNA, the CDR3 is TGTGCCAGCAGAGCCAGGGGCGCCGGCACCGGGGAGCTGTTTTTT. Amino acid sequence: CASRARGAGTGELFF.

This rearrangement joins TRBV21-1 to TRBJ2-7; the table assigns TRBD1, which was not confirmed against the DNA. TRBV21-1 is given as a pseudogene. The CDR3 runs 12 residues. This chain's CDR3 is CASSKEHYEQYF. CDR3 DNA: TGTGCCAGCAGCAAAGAACACTACGAGCAGTACTTC.

The CDR3 bases are TGTGCCAGCAGCTTAGCGGGGGTGCAAGATACGCAGTATTTT. Amino acid sequence: CASSLAGVQDTQYF. The rearrangement joins TRBV14 to TRBJ2-3, with 9 bases lining up with TRBD2. CDR1 is SGHDN, CDR2 FVKESK, per germline. CDR3 length: 14 amino acids. Trimming removed 5 bases from V and 5 bases from J; junction bases left unmatched: 5.

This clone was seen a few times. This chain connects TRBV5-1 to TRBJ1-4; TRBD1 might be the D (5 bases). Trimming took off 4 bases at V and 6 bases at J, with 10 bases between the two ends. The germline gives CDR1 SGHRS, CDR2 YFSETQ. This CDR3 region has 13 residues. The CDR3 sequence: CASSARGYEKLFF. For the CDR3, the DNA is TGCGCCAGCAGCGCGCGGGGGTATGAAAAACTGTTTTTT.

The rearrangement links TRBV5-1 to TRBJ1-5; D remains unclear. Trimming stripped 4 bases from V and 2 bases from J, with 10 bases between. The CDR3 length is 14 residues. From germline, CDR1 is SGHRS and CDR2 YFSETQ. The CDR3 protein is CASSVDGGNQPQHF. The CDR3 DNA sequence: TGCGCCAGCAGCGTGGACGGGGGCAATCAGCCCCAGCATTTT.

CDR3 coding DNA: TGTGCCAGCAGCATCCACAAGAACACTGAAGCTTTCTTT. This codes for CASSIHKNTEAFF. V and J are TRBV7-2 and TRBJ1-1; no clear D. The CDR3 has 13 amino acids. Per germline, CDR1 SGHTA and CDR2 FQGNSA. V was clipped by 5 bases and J by 1 base, with 8 bases between them.

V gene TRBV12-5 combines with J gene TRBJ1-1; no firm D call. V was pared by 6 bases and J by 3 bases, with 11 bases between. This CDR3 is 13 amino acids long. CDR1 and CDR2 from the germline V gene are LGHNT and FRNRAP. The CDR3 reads CASGTGEYTEAFF. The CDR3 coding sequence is TGTGCTAGTGGCACCGGGGAGTACACTGAAGCTTTCTTT. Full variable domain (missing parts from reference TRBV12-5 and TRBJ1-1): DARVTQTPRHKVTEMGQEVTMRCQPILGHNTVFWYRQTMMQGLELLAYFRNRAPLDDSGMPKDRFSAEMPDATLATLKIQPSEPRDSAVYFCASGTGEYTEAFFGQGTRLTVV.

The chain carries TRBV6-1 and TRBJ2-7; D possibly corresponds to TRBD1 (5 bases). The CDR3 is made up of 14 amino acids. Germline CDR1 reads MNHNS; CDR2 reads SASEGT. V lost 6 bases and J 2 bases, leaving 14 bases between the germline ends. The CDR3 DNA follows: TGTGCCAGCAGGGAGCAGGGAACTGCCTACGAGCAGTACTTC. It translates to CASREQGTAYEQYF.

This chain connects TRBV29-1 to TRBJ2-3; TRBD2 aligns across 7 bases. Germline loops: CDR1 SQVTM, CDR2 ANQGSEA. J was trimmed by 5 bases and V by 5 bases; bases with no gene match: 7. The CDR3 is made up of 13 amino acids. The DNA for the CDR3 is TGCAGCGTTTTCGGGGGAGGGAAAGATACGCAGTATTTT. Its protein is CSVFGGGKDTQYF.

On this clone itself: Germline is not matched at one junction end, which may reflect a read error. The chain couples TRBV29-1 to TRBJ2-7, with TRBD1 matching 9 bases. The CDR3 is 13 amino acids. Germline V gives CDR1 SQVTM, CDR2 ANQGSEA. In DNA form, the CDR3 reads TGCAGCGTCGAAGGGACAGGGCTCGGCGAGCAGTACTTC. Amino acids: CSVEGTGLGEQYF.

The CDR3 DNA reads TGTGCAAGCGTTGGCAGGGATGGGGAGACCCAGTACTTC. Translation: CASVGRDGETQYF. This chain links TRBV2 with TRBJ2-5, with a weak D call TRBD1 (5 bases). The germline V gene has CDR1 SNHLY and CDR2 FYNNEI. The CDR3 runs 13 residues.

The chain's CDR3 is CATSRGQGAEKLFF. CDR3 nucleotides: TGTGCCACCAGCAGAGGACAGGGTGCTGAAAAACTGTTTTTT. V is TRBV15 and J is TRBJ1-4; 7 bases fit TRBD1. The CDR3 extends over 14 amino acids. In germline, CDR1 is LNHNV, CDR2 YYDKDF (reference sequence). The J segment lost 7 bases and the V segment lost 1 base, leaving 3 bases of the junction unmatched.

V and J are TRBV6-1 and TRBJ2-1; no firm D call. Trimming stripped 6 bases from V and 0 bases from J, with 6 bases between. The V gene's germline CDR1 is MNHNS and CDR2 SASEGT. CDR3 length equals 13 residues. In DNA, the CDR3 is TGTGCCAGCAGCCCCGGCTCCTACAATGAGCAGTTCTTC. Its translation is CASSPGSYNEQFF.

The CDR3 DNA reads TGTGCCAGCTCACCCGGGGAGTACGGCGACACTGAAGCTTTCTTT. It encodes CASSPGEYGDTEAFF. The chain is built from TRBV18 and TRBJ1-1; D unclear. This CDR3 contains 15 residues. Trimming shortened V by 3 bases and J by 3 bases, and 14 bases separated the two germline ends. CDR1 is KGHSH, CDR2 LQKENI, per germline.

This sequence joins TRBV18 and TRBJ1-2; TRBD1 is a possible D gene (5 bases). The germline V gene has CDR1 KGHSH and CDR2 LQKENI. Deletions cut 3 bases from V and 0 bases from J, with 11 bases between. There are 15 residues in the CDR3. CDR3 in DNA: TGTGCCAGCTCACCGGCACAGGCGACTAACTATGGCTACACCTTC. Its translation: CASSPAQATNYGYTF.

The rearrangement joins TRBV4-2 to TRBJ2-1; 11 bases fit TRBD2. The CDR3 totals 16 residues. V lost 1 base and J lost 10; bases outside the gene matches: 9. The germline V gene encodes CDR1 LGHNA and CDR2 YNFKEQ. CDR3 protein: CASSQGSGGAQGEQFF. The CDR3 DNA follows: TGTGCCAGCAGCCAAGGTAGCGGGGGGGCTCAGGGAGAGCAGTTCTTC.

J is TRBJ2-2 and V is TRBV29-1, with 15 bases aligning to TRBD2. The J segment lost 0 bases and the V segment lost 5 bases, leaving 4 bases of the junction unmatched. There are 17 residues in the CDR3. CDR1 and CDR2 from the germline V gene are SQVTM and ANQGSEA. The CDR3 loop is CSVSGTSGGTNTGELFF. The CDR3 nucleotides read TGCAGCGTTTCCGGGACTAGCGGGGGGACGAACACCGGGGAGCTGTTTTTT.

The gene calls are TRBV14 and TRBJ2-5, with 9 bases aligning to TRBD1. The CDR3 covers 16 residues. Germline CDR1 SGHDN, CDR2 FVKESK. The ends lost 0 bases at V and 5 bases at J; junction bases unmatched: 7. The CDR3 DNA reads TGTGCCAGCAGCCAAGATCTAGGGACAGGGAGGGAGACCCAGTACTTC. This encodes CASSQDLGTGRETQYF.

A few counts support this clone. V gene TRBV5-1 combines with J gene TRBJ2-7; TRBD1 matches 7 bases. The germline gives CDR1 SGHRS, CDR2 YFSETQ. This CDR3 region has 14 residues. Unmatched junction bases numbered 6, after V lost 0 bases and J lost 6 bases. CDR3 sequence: CASSLEGQETEQYF. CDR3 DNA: TGCGCCAGCAGCTTGGAAGGACAGGAGACCGAGCAGTACTTC.

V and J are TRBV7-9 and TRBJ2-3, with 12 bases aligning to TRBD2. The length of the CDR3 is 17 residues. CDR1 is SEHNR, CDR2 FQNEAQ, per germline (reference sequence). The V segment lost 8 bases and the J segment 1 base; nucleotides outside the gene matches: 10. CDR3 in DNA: TGTGCCAGCGGTGTACTAGCGGGGGGCACGGGCACAGATACGCAGTATTTT. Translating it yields CASGVLAGGTGTDTQYF.

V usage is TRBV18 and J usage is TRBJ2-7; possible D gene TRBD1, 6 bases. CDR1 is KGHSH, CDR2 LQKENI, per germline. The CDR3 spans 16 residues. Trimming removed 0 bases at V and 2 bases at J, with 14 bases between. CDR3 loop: CASSPPGQERPYEQYF. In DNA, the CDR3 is TGTGCCAGCTCACCACCGGGACAAGAGAGACCCTACGAGCAGTACTTC.

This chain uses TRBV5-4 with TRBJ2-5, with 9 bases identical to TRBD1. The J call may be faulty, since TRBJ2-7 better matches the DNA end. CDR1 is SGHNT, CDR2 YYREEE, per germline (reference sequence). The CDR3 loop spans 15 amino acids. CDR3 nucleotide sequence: TGTGCCAGCAGCTTTATTTCGGGACAGGGAGTCGAGCAGTACTTC. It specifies CASSFISGQGVEQYF.

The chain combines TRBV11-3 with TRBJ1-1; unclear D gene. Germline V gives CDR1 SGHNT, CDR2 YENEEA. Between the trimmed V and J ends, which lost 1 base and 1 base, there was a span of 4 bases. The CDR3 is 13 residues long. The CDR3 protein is CASSLGGNTEAFF. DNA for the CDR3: TGTGCCAGCAGCTTAGGCGGGAACACTGAAGCTTTCTTT.

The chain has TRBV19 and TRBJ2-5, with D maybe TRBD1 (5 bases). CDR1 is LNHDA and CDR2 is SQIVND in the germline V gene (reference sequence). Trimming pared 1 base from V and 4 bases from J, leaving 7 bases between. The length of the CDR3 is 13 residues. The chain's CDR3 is CASSIVDRETQYF. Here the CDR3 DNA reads TGTGCCAGTAGTATAGTTGACAGAGAGACCCAGTACTTC.

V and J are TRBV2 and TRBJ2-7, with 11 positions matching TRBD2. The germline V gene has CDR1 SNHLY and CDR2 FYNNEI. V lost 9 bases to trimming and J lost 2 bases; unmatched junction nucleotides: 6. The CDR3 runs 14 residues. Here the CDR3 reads CASLLAGGPYEQYF. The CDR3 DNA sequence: TGTGCCAGTCTTCTAGCGGGGGGTCCCTACGAGCAGTACTTC.